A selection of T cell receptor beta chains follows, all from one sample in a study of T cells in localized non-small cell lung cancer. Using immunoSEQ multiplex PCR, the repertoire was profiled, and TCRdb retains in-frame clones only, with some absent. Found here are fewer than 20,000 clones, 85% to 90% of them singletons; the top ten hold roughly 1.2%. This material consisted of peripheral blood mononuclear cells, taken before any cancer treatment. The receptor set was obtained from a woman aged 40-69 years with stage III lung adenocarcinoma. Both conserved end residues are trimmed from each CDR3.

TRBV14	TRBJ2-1	AGSPGQGAGEQF
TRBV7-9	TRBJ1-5	ASSFSPGQPQH
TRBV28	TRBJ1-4	ASRIGREKLF
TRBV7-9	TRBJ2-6	ASRPTGAGANVLT
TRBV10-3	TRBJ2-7	AIKTVLSGYEQY
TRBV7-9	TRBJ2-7	ASSSRGPVSYEQY
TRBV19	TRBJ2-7	ASRDSKNPREQY
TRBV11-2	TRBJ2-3	ASSLGTRLGTDTQY
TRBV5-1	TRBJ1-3	ASSLYNSGNTIY
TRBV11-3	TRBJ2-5	ASSFMGRQETQY
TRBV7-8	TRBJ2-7	ASSLGTTGEQY
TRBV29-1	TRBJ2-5	SVRDRDRRETQY
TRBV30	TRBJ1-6	AWSVRGSPLH
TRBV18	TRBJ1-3	ASSPNWGNTIY
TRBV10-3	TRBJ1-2	AIRPGQGADGYT
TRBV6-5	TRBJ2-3	ASSGTGFSTDTQY
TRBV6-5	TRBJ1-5	ASSLDGEPQH
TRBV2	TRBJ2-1	ASSGTSGYNEQF
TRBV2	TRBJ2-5	ASSEDMGETQY
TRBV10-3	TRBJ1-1	AILGDGSSNGGKTEAF
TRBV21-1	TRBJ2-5	ASSTRPPVGGREGETQY
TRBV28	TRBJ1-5	ASSLWGGVNQPQH
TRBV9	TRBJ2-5	ASSVVSGGQETQY